Each of the 6 T cell receptor beta chains below was sequenced from the same sample in a study of CD8+ T cells in alopecia areata. As the sequencing template, cDNA was produced by extracting RNA and reverse transcribing it. Sequenced by immunoSEQ multiplex PCR; TCRdb stores in-frame clones only, minus some. The table records about 280,000 clones, roughly 64% of them present only once. Indicated treatment: oral pan-JAK inhibitor, 5-10 mg twice daily. The sequences come from CD4+ T cells sorted from blood, collected at week 24, from a patient treated with tofacitinib. The receptors were gathered from a human donor with alopecia areata.

The rearrangement uses TRBV30 and TRBJ2-7; D remains unclear. Germline V gives CDR1 GTSNPN, CDR2 SVGIG (reference sequence). V lost 3 bases and J lost 4, with 7 bases in between. This CDR3 is built from 11 residues. The CDR3 coding sequence is TGTGCCTGGAGCCCCAGATACGAGCAGTACTTC. The encoded protein is CAWSPRYEQYF.

This rearrangement joins TRBV7-9 to TRBJ1-1, with D tentatively TRBD1 (5 bases). The V end was cut by 5 bases, the J end by 4 bases, with 11 bases between. Per germline, CDR1 SEHNR and CDR2 FQNEAQ (reference sequence). The CDR3 is 13 amino acids. The CDR3 DNA reads as TGTGCCAGCAGCCATGCTCAGGGCACTGAAGCTTTCTTT. It encodes CASSHAQGTEAFF.

The rearrangement joins TRBV5-1 to TRBJ1-1; 7 nucleotides line up with TRBD1. The CDR3 totals 14 residues. Germline-derived CDR1 and CDR2 are SGHRS and YFSETQ. The trim removed 4 bases at V and 1 base at J, leaving 4 bases unmatched. The CDR3 sequence is CASSPGTANTEAFF. In DNA form, the CDR3 reads TGCGCCAGCAGCCCCGGGACAGCGAACACTGAAGCTTTCTTT.

The sample holds a few counts of this clone. The J gene is TRBJ2-4, the V gene TRBV28; D possibly corresponds to TRBD1 (6 bases). CDR1 is MDHEN and CDR2 is SYDVKM in the germline V gene. The length of the CDR3 is 14 residues. The ends were cut back, 7 bases at V and 6 bases at J, with 16 bases in the middle. CDR3 bases: TGTGCCAGCAAGGGAGCCGGGACAAGAAACATTCAGTACTTC. Residues: CASKGAGTRNIQYF.

V usage is TRBV6-6 and J usage is TRBJ2-1, with 9 bases identical to TRBD2. The CDR3 runs 13 residues. Germline V gene lookup returns CDR1 MNHNY and CDR2 SVGAGI (reference sequence). V trimming: 10 bases; J trimming: 4 bases; junction bases outside the gene matches: 5. CDR3 nucleotide sequence: TGTGCCACACAGCGGGGGGCGTACAATGAGCAGTTCTTC. Translated: CATQRGAYNEQFF.

This clone was detected a few times. V usage is TRBV7-9 and J usage is TRBJ1-4; D might be TRBD1 (5 bases). Germline CDR1 SEHNR, CDR2 FQNEAQ (reference sequence). The CDR3 loop spans 12 amino acids. Between the trimmed V and J ends, which lost 3 bases and 8 bases, there was a span of 7 bases. CDR3 residues: CASSFAGEKLFF. The CDR3 DNA follows: TGTGCCAGCAGCTTCGCAGGGGAAAAACTGTTTTTT.